One sample yielded the 29 T cell receptor beta chains listed below, sequenced in a study of OX40 agonist ivuxolimab in advanced cancers. This table comes from immunoSEQ multiplex PCR, and its TCRdb copy is limited to in-frame clones, with some not included. The sample comprises around 69,000 clones, over 75% of which are singletons, and less than 7.5% rests with the top ten. The source was CD4+ or CD8+ T cells sorted from blood, collected in a trial of the OX40 agonist ivuxolimab. The origin of the receptors is an adult with an advanced solid tumor such as melanoma, head and neck, liver or kidney cancer.

This chain connects TRBV30 to TRBJ2-1; 10 positions match TRBD2. The CDR3 consists of 15 residues. The germline CDR1 and CDR2 sequences are GTSNPN and SVGIG (reference sequence). J lost 7 bases, V lost 3 bases, and 9 bases had no gene match. This CDR3 reads CAWRLEAGGRNEQFF. CDR3 in DNA: TGTGCCTGGAGGTTGGAAGCGGGGGGGAGAAATGAGCAGTTCTTC.

The chain carries TRBV5-6 and TRBJ1-1; possible D gene TRBD1, 5 bases. Trimming took 6 bases from V and 5 from J, leaving 11 bases between them. The germline gives CDR1 SGHDT, CDR2 YYEEEE. This CDR3 is built from 12 residues. The CDR3 nucleotides read TGTGCCAGCAACATCGGGGGGACTGAAGCTTTCTTT. Translating gives CASNIGGTEAFF. Filled out from reference TRBV5-6 and TRBJ1-1, the complete variable domain reads DAGVTQSPTHLIKTRGQQVTLRCSPKSGHDTVSWYQQALGQGPQFIFQYYEEEERQRGNFPDRFSGHQFPNYSSELNVNALLLGDSALYLCASNIGGTEAFFGQGTRLTVV.

The chain has TRBV27 and TRBJ1-1, with D perhaps TRBD1 (5 bases). Trimming removed 7 bases at V and 3 bases at J, with 18 bases between. Per the germline V gene, CDR1 is MNHEY and CDR2 is SMNVEV (reference sequence). CDR3 length: 15 amino acids. The CDR3 bases are TGTGCCAGCAAGGCCGGGTGGGGGGAGGACACTGAAGCTTTCTTT. Its protein is CASKAGWGEDTEAFF.

The table lists this clone with many counts. The chain employs TRBV2 and TRBJ1-1, with no clear D. There are 11 residues in the CDR3. Trimming pared 7 bases from V and 10 bases from J, leaving 13 bases between. Per germline, CDR1 SNHLY and CDR2 FYNNEI. The CDR3 region is CASIGSWLAFF. As DNA, the CDR3 is TGTGCCAGCATCGGGAGTTGGTTAGCTTTCTTT.

The rearrangement links TRBV4-2 to TRBJ2-2; 10 positions agree with TRBD2. V was pared by 4 bases and J by 6 bases, with 5 bases of the junction left unmatched. CDR1 is LGHNA and CDR2 is YNFKEQ in the germline V gene. The CDR3 is made up of 15 amino acids. The DNA of the CDR3 is TGTGCCAGCAGCCGACCGCTAGCGGGAGCCGGGGAGCTGTTTTTT. It translates to CASSRPLAGAGELFF.

The chain recombines TRBV27 with TRBJ2-1; D perhaps matches TRBD2 (5 bases). Trimming took off 6 bases at V and 4 bases at J, with 19 bases between the two ends. The CDR3 contains 16 residues. Germline V lookup: CDR1 MNHEY, CDR2 SMNVEV (reference sequence). Here the CDR3 reads CASRVQAEVYYNEQFF. The DNA of the CDR3 is TGTGCCAGCAGAGTGCAAGCGGAAGTATATTACAATGAGCAGTTCTTC.

The chain employs TRBV7-9 and TRBJ1-2, with D tentatively TRBD1 (5 bases). The CDR3 is made up of 12 amino acids. The V end lost 6 bases, the J end lost 9 bases, and 14 bases lay between the germline ends. CDR1 SEHNR and CDR2 FQNEAQ come from the germline V gene (reference sequence). As DNA, the CDR3 is TGTGCCAGCAGACCCACAGGTTACAGCTACACCTTC. This translates into CASRPTGYSYTF.

V and J are TRBV5-4 and TRBJ1-2; 9 positions agree with TRBD1. Germline values: CDR1 SGHNT, CDR2 YYREEE (reference sequence). The junction had 8 bases not matched to a gene; V was cut back by 3 bases and J by 8 bases. The CDR3 spans 14 residues. CDR3 in amino acids: CASSWTWDRDGYTF. The CDR3 DNA reads as TGTGCCAGCAGCTGGACTTGGGACAGGGACGGCTACACCTTC.

V is TRBV9 and J is TRBJ2-1; a possible D gene is TRBD1 (6 bases). CDR3 length equals 15 residues. The germline V and J ends were trimmed by 3 bases and 0 bases, with 10 bases remaining between them. Germline V lookup: CDR1 SGDLS, CDR2 YYNGEE. The CDR3 protein is CASSAQGSSYNEQFF. For the CDR3, the DNA is TGTGCCAGCAGCGCCCAGGGGAGCTCCTACAATGAGCAGTTCTTC.

The gene calls are TRBV19 and TRBJ2-7; the D gene is possibly TRBD1 (5 bases). CDR1 LNHDA and CDR2 SQIVND come from the germline V gene (reference sequence). V was trimmed by 1 base and J by 5 bases, leaving 12 bases between them. The CDR3 spans 14 residues. For the CDR3, the DNA is TGTGCCAGTAGTATAGGTTCAGGGTTGAACGAGCAGTACTTC. Its translation is CASSIGSGLNEQYF.

This rearrangement joins TRBV13 to TRBJ1-5; D uncertain. The V end lost 5 bases, the J end lost 1 base, and 9 bases lay between the germline ends. The CDR3 is 14 amino acids. Germline V gives CDR1 PRHDT, CDR2 FYEKMQ (reference sequence). The CDR3, as DNA: TGTGCCAGCAGCCTGTCTGGGAGCAATCAGCCCCAGCATTTT. Its protein product is CASSLSGSNQPQHF.

In nucleotides, the CDR3 is TGTGCCAGCGCTCGGGACAGACAAGAGACCCAGTACTTC. Protein: CASARDRQETQYF. The chain combines TRBV28 with TRBJ2-5, with 7 nucleotides matching TRBD1. V shed 8 bases and J 2 bases; nucleotides not matched to a gene: 5. Germline lookup yields CDR1 MDHEN and CDR2 SYDVKM. This CDR3 contains 13 residues.

The chain links TRBV7-2 to TRBJ2-5; possibly TRBD2 for D (6 bases). The CDR3 extends over 15 amino acids. CDR1 SGHTA and CDR2 FQGNSA come from the germline V gene. V lost 2 bases and J lost 1, with 11 bases in between. The CDR3 loop reads CASSLISGGQETQYF. The CDR3 DNA is TGTGCCAGCAGCTTAATTAGCGGTGGCCAAGAGACCCAGTACTTC.

V usage is TRBV7-9 and J usage is TRBJ1-5; 8 bases are shared with TRBD1. This CDR3 comprises 14 residues. Germline CDR1 and CDR2: SEHNR and FQNEAQ (reference sequence). The junction had 6 bases not matched to a gene; V was cut back by 5 bases and J by 6 bases. This chain's CDR3 is CASSPLTGAQPQHF. CDR3 sequence (DNA): TGTGCCAGCAGCCCACTGACAGGGGCTCAGCCCCAGCATTTT.

The V gene is TRBV7-9, the J gene TRBJ2-7; D remains unclear. CDR3 size: 14 residues. V was shortened by 1 base and J by 2 bases, with 9 bases between the two germline ends. Germline lookup yields CDR1 SEHNR and CDR2 FQNEAQ (reference sequence). The CDR3 region has the DNA TGTGCCAGCAGCTTAGACCTTAACACCTACGAGCAGTACTTC. Residues: CASSLDLNTYEQYF.

This rearrangement joins TRBV28 to TRBJ2-6; a weak D match, TRBD1 (6 bases). Germline loops: CDR1 MDHEN, CDR2 SYDVKM. Trimming pared 0 bases from V and 4 bases from J, leaving 10 bases between. The CDR3 sequence is 16 residues long. The CDR3 is CASSLWMGAGANVLTF. The CDR3, as DNA: TGTGCCAGCAGTTTATGGATGGGGGCCGGGGCCAACGTCCTGACTTTC.

V is TRBV2 and J is TRBJ1-1; a possible D gene is TRBD1 (5 bases). Germline V lookup: CDR1 SNHLY, CDR2 FYNNEI. The CDR3 runs to 12 residues. The V and J ends lost 7 bases and 6 bases respectively, with 12 bases between them. For the CDR3, the DNA is TGTGCCAGCACGGCTGAGGGGTCTGAAGCTTTCTTT. This gives the protein CASTAEGSEAFF.

This chain joins TRBV18 and TRBJ2-7, with 8 bases identical to TRBD1. CDR1 and CDR2 from the germline V gene are KGHSH and LQKENI. Trimming removed 3 bases from V and 2 bases from J; junction bases left unmatched: 3. The CDR3 is 14 amino acids. CDR3 bases: TGTGCCAGCTCACCTGGGGACAGGCCCTACGAGCAGTACTTC. Translation: CASSPGDRPYEQYF.

The chain joins TRBV7-3 to TRBJ2-7, with D tentatively TRBD1 or TRBD2 (5 bases each). Germline CDR1 is SGHTA and CDR2 is FQGTGA. The CDR3 is made up of 14 amino acids. The ends were cut back, 2 bases at V and 1 base at J, with 9 bases in the middle. Written as DNA, the CDR3 is TGTGCCAGCAGCTTAGGGACGGGTTCCTACGAGCAGTACTTC. Its protein product is CASSLGTGSYEQYF.

The gene calls are TRBV7-6 and TRBJ1-4; D is perhaps TRBD1 (5 bases). Germline loops: CDR1 SGHVS, CDR2 FNYEAQ. V was clipped by 4 bases and J by 0 bases, with 12 bases between them. There are 16 residues in the CDR3. DNA for the CDR3: TGTGCCAGCAGCTCGGAGGGGTTTACAACTAATGAAAAACTGTTTTTT. It specifies CASSSEGFTTNEKLFF.

This clone was counted a few times. This sequence joins TRBV13 and TRBJ2-1, with 11 bases that match TRBD2. Germline V gene data show CDR1 as PRHDT and CDR2 as FYEKMQ (reference sequence). The CDR3 has 15 residues. V was pared by 5 bases and J by 7 bases, with 7 bases of the junction left unmatched. DNA for the CDR3: TGTGCCAGCAGCCCTAGCGGGGGGCCGGGGAATGAGCAGTTCTTC. Its translation is CASSPSGGPGNEQFF.

Only a few counts were recorded for this clone. J is TRBJ1-1 and V is TRBV9; the D gene is possibly TRBD1 (6 bases). From germline, CDR1 is SGDLS and CDR2 YYNGEE. This CDR3 region has 13 residues. V was shortened by 6 bases and J by 1 base, with 10 bases between the two germline ends. DNA for the CDR3: TGTGCCAGCAACCGACAGGAGAACACTGAAGCTTTCTTT. Amino acid sequence: CASNRQENTEAFF.

This clone was counted only a few times. The chain joins TRBV4-2 to TRBJ2-5, with D unclear. The CDR3 has 15 amino acids. The germline V gene encodes CDR1 LGHNA and CDR2 YNFKEQ. V was clipped by 0 bases and J by 1 base, with 9 bases between them. Here the CDR3 reads CASSQEGQIQETQYF. The CDR3 nucleotides are TGTGCCAGCAGCCAAGAAGGGCAAATCCAAGAGACCCAGTACTTC.

The rearrangement joins TRBV19 to TRBJ2-7; D is undetermined. Trimming stripped 5 bases from V and 2 bases from J, with 16 bases between. The germline V gene has CDR1 LNHDA and CDR2 SQIVND (reference sequence). This CDR3 spans 15 amino acids. The CDR3 DNA sequence: TGTGCCAGTAGTGCCAGAGGTCAGGCAACCTACGAGCAGTACTTC. It translates to CASSARGQATYEQYF. Full variable domain (outside the CDR3, taken from reference TRBV19 and TRBJ2-7): DGGITQSPKYLFRKEGQNVTLSCEQNLNHDAMYWYRQDPGQGLRLIYYSQIVNDFQKGDIAEGYSVSREKKESFPLTVTSAQKNPTAFYLCASSARGQATYEQYFGPGTRLTVT.

V is TRBV10-3 and J is TRBJ1-5; no definite D call. Per germline, CDR1 ENHRY and CDR2 SYGVKD. The length of the CDR3 is 13 residues. Trimming removed 4 bases from V and 1 base from J, with 5 bases in between. CDR3 sequence reads: CAISGSSNQPQHF. Here the CDR3 DNA reads TGTGCCATCAGTGGCAGCAGCAATCAGCCCCAGCATTTT.

The chain couples TRBV27 to TRBJ1-1; 7 bases are a match to TRBD1. The CDR3 consists of 14 residues. Germline CDR1 reads MNHEY; CDR2 reads SMNVEV (reference sequence). V gave up 6 bases and J gave up 2 bases; unmatched junction bases: 6. CDR3 in DNA: TGTGCCAGCAGGCTAGGGGGCGAAAACACTGAAGCTTTCTTT. It is translated as CASRLGGENTEAFF.

This clone was recorded a few times. The chain employs TRBV5-4 and TRBJ1-2; 7 positions match TRBD1. V lost 4 bases and J lost 8; bases outside the gene matches: 8. Germline values: CDR1 SGHNT, CDR2 YYREEE (reference sequence). There are 13 residues in the CDR3. The CDR3 is CASSTAGGLGYTF. In DNA form, the CDR3 reads TGTGCCAGCAGCACGGCAGGGGGTCTGGGCTACACCTTC.

This clone was detected once. The genes are TRBV27 and TRBJ1-5; D may be TRBD1 (5 bases). Germline V gives CDR1 MNHEY, CDR2 SMNVEV (reference sequence). V was shortened by 3 bases and J by 0 bases, with 18 bases between the two germline ends. The length of the CDR3 is 18 residues. CDR3 residues: CASSFSQDLYHSNQPQHF. DNA of the CDR3: TGTGCCAGCAGTTTTTCACAGGATCTGTACCATAGCAATCAGCCCCAGCATTTT.

This chain uses TRBV9 with TRBJ2-1; the D is unclear. Trimming left V 0 bases short and J 0 bases short, with 4 bases between. Germline assignment: CDR1 SGDLS and CDR2 YYNGEE. The CDR3 is 14 amino acids. The CDR3 coding sequence is TGTGCCAGCAGCGTAGATGGCTCCTACAATGAGCAGTTCTTC. Its protein is CASSVDGSYNEQFF.